This T cell receptor (beta chain) was retrieved from a study of blood T cell repertoires in COVID-19. Overall study context: The United States, Italy and Spain supplied acute and convalescent COVID-19 samples. Nucleic acid was either cDNA or gDNA, and it came from T cells, B-cell-depleted T cells, or PBMCs.

Losses at the gene ends were 1 base for V and 3 bases for J; bases not matched to a gene: 3. This CDR3 region has 15 residues. Germline CDR1 SGHNT, CDR2 YYREEE (reference sequence). Original processing notes: Reference gene primers were amplified, and this amplification served to estimate nucleated cell counts. TCRdb's table, derived via immunoSEQ multiplex PCR, lists solely in-frame clones and lacks some. V, J and clone size derive from that table, while D and trimming were established from the DNA sequence. The data hold hundreds of thousands of clones, with nearly 90% observed a single time. The sequencing input was peripheral blood. The chain employs TRBV5-4 and TRBJ1-2, with 10 bases identical to TRBD1. The source of this sequence is a human donor in a cohort sampled during active COVID-19. The DNA of the CDR3 is TGTGCCAGCAGCTTGAGGACAGGGGGGGACTATGGCTACACCTTC. Encoded protein: CASSLRTGGDYGYTF.